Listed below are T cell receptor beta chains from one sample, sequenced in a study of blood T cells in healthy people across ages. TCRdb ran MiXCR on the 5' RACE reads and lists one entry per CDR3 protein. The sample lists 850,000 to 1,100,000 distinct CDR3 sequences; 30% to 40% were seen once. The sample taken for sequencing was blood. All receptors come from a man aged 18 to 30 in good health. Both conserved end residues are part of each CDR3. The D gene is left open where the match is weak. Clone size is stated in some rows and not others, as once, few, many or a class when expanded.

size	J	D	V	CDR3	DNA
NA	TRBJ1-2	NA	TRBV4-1	CASSQDQPIPYGYTF	TGCGCCAGCAGCCAAGATCAACCCATTCCCTATGGCTACACCTTC
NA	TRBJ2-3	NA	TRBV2	CASSEMVRTGVGTDTQYF	TGTGCCAGCAGTGAAATGGTCCGTACAGGAGTTGGCACAGATACGCAGTATTTT
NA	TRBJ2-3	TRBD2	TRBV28	CASSALAGAGPDTQYF	TGTGCCAGCAGTGCTTTAGCGGGGGCAGGCCCAGATACGCAGTATTTT
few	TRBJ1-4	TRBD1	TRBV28	CASRQGAANEKLFF	TGTGCCAGCAGACAGGGGGCGGCTAATGAAAAACTGTTTTTT
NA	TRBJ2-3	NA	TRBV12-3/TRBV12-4	CASSHTRGRTDVQYF	TGTGCCAGCAGTCACACTAGAGGCAGAACAGATGTGCAGTATTTT
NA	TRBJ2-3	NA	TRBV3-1	CASSRECTQYF	TGTGCCAGCAGCCGGGAGTGTACGCAGTATTTT
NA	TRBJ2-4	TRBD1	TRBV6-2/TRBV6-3	CASSTDRAVKNIQYF	TGTGCCAGCAGTACAGACAGGGCAGTCAAAAACATTCAGTACTTC
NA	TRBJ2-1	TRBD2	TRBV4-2	CASSQERTSGGNEQFF	TGTGCCAGCAGCCAAGAAAGGACTAGCGGGGGTAATGAGCAGTTCTTC
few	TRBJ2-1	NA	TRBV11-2	CASSLGARGEFF	TGTGCCAGCAGCTTAGGGGCGAGGGGGGAGTTCTTC
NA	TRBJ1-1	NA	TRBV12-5	CASGLVGTEAFF	TGTGCTAGTGGTTTGGTGGGCACTGAAGCTTTCTTT
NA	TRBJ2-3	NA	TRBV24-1	CATSLGGLDTDTQYF	TGTGCCACCAGTTTAGGCGGTCTTGACACAGATACGCAGTATTTT
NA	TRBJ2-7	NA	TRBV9	CASSDGMEENQYF	TGTGCCAGCAGCGATGGGATGGAGGAGAACCAGTACTTC
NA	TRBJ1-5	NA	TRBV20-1	CSARGRTVEGNQPQHF	TGCAGTGCTAGAGGCCGGACAGTCGAGGGCAATCAGCCCCAGCATTTT
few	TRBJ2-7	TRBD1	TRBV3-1	CASSQDLDRGSYEQYF	TGTGCCAGCAGCCAAGACCTGGACAGGGGAAGCTACGAGCAGTACTTC
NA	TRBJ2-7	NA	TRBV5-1	CASSSQGPPYNEQYF	TGCGCCAGCAGTTCTCAGGGGCCTCCCTACAATGAGCAGTACTTC
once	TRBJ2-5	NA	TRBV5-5	CASNTVFQETQYF	TGTGCCAGCAACACAGTATTCCAAGAGACCCAGTACTTC
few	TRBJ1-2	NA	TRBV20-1	CSARSIPGAYTF	TGCAGTGCTAGATCGATCCCGGGAGCCTACACCTTC
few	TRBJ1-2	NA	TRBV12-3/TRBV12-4	CASSREVGGYTF	TGTGCCAGCAGTCGGGAAGTTGGCGGCTACACCTTC
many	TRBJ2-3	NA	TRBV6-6	CASSYSGDTQYF	TGTGCCAGCAGTTACTCGGGGGATACGCAGTATTTT
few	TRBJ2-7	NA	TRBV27	CASSVSRSYEQYF	TGTGCCAGCAGTGTATCCAGATCCTACGAGCAGTACTTC
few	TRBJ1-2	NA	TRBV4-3	CASSQDTGRRTYGYTF	TGCGCCAGCAGCCAAGATACCGGACGGAGGACTTATGGCTACACCTTC
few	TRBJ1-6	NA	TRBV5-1	CASSLRPTDRGRDSPLHF	TGCGCCAGCAGCTTGCGTCCAACAGACAGAGGCAGGGATTCACCCCTCCACTTT
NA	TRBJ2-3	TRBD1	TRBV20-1	CSANRDRVSDTQYF	TGCAGTGCTAACCGGGACAGGGTTTCAGATACGCAGTATTTT
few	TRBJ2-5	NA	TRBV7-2	CASRYTGYQETQYF	TGTGCCAGCAGGTATACAGGGTACCAAGAGACCCAGTACTTC
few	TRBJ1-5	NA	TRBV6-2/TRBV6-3	CASSYRGNANQPQHF	TGTGCCAGCAGTTACAGGGGGAATGCCAATCAGCCCCAGCATTTT